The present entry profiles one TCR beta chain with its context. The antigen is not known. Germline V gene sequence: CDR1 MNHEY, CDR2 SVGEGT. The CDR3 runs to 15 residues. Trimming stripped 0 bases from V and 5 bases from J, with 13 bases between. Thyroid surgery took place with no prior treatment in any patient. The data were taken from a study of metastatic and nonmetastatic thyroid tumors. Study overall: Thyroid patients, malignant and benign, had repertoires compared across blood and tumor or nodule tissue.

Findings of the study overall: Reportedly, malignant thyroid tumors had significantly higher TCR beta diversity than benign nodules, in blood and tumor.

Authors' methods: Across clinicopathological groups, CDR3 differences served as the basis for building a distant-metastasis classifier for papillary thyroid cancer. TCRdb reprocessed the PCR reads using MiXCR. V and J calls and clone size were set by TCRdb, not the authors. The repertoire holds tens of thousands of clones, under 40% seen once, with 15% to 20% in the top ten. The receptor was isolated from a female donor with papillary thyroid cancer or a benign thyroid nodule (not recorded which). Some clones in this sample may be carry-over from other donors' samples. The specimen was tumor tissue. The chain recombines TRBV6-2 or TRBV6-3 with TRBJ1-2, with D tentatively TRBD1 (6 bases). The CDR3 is CASSYSTTGRYGYTF. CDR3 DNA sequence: TGTGCCAGCAGTTACTCGACGACAGGACGATATGGCTACACCTTC.